This T cell receptor beta chain was recovered during a study of cytomegalovirus exposure and HLA in healthy donors. Across the study: The roughly 130 validation repertoires used the same platform as the roughly 700 first-cohort repertoires (as reported by a later analysis). Whole-study findings and limits: In vitro assays verified that a few CMV-associated chains recognized CMV antigens specifically. A later analysis found first-cohort TCR clusters tended to co-occur in the 90 to 150 validation repertoires.

Repertoires were generated with immunoSEQ multiplex PCR, while TCRdb's copy carries only in-frame clones and drops some. Seen here are 120,000 or so clones, roughly 87% observed once, and the top ten hold about 1.1%. A word on this clone: Its antigen is currently unknown.

This CDR3 has 16 amino acids. Germline-derived CDR1 and CDR2 are SGHDT and YYEEEE. After removal of 4 bases from V and 4 bases from J, the junction contained 8 bases not matched to a gene. This sequence was found in a woman under 30 in good health and CMV-seronegative. This chain links TRBV5-6 with TRBJ2-3; 11 bases agree with TRBD2. Specimen: PBMCs. The DNA of the CDR3 is TGTGCCAGCAGCCTAGGGGGACTAGCGGAAGCAGATACGCAGTATTTT. As protein: CASSLGGLAEADTQYF.